The source of this T cell receptor beta chain is a study of shared clonotypes between healthy human individuals. The overall study: The cohort had a couple of women and a few men, ages 18 to 49.

To note about this clone: Its antigen is not known.

V was pared by 0 bases and J by 0 bases, with 6 bases between. The germline V gene encodes CDR1 SGHTA and CDR2 FQGNSA. CDR3 length: 15 amino acids. TCRdb's table, derived via immunoSEQ multiplex PCR, lists solely in-frame clones and lacks some. Among some 1.4 million clones, roughly 96% were seen once, and the ten largest hold over 1%. Findings and caveats of the study: Clonotypes that were shared across a few donors made up about 5.1% of naive CD4 clonotypes. Larger estimated richness was generally recorded for naive subsets relative to memory subsets.

Material for sequencing was naive CD4+ T cells sorted from blood. Subset here: CD45RA+ positively selected. The receptor comes from a man aged 25-45 years in good health. The V call is TRBV7-2, the J call TRBJ2-1, with D uncertain. In DNA form, the CDR3 reads TGTGCCAGCAGCTTAGCGTATAGCTCCTACAATGAGCAGTTCTTC. Residues: CASSLAYSSYNEQFF.